A selection of T cell receptor beta chains follows, all from one sample in a study of blood T cell repertoires in COVID-19. Profiling relied on immunoSEQ multiplex PCR, and the TCRdb table lists in-frame clones only, not all of them. Among some 340,000 clones listed, less than 85% were seen once. The sample consisted of peripheral blood. The source is a woman aged 18 to 35 with acute or convalescent COVID-19. Each CDR3 is given with its conserved first and last residue. Each record gives: clone size, J gene, D gene, V gene, CDR3 DNA, CDR3 protein. The D gene is left open where the match is weak. Clone size appears in some rows only: once, few, many, or a class for an expanded clone.

clone_size: NA; j_call: TRBJ1-5; d_call: NA; v_call: TRBV4-1; cdr3_nt: TGCGCCAGCAGCCACCCCGGCGAGGTGGCTGGTCAGCCCCAGCATTTT; cdr3_aa: CASSHPGEVAGQPQHF
clone_size: NA; j_call: TRBJ1-4; d_call: NA; v_call: TRBV9; cdr3_nt: TGTGCCAGCAGCAACGGGACACGAGCAACTAATGAAAAACTGTTTTTT; cdr3_aa: CASSNGTRATNEKLFF
clone_size: NA; j_call: TRBJ2-3; d_call: TRBD2; v_call: TRBV24-1; cdr3_nt: TGTGCCACCAGTGATGCGGGGACTATTTCCACAGATACGCAGTATTTT; cdr3_aa: CATSDAGTISTDTQYF
clone_size: once; j_call: TRBJ2-3; d_call: NA; v_call: TRBV5-1; cdr3_nt: TGCGCCAGCAGCTTGGATCCAGGGCCAAGCACAGATACGCAGTATTTT; cdr3_aa: CASSLDPGPSTDTQYF
clone_size: few; j_call: TRBJ2-1; d_call: TRBD2; v_call: TRBV15; cdr3_nt: TGTGCCACCAGCAGAGAGTACGCCCCTAGCGGGGGGACATTCGAGAGCTACAATGAGCAGTTCTTC; cdr3_aa: CATSREYAPSGGTFESYNEQFF
clone_size: few; j_call: TRBJ2-1; d_call: TRBD1; v_call: TRBV7-8; cdr3_nt: TGTGCCAGCAGCTTAGGAGGGGGCTCGGGCAATGAGCAGTTCTTC; cdr3_aa: CASSLGGGSGNEQFF
clone_size: few; j_call: TRBJ1-1; d_call: NA; v_call: TRBV10-1; cdr3_nt: TGCGCCAGCAGTGGTGGTAGAGAAGACACTGAAGCTTTCTTT; cdr3_aa: CASSGGREDTEAFF
clone_size: NA; j_call: TRBJ1-5; d_call: TRBD1; v_call: TRBV27; cdr3_nt: TGTGCCAGCAGAGACAGGGGTAGCAATCAGCCCCAGCATTTT; cdr3_aa: CASRDRGSNQPQHF
clone_size: NA; j_call: TRBJ1-2; d_call: NA; v_call: TRBV7-9; cdr3_nt: TGTGCCAGCAGCATGGACAGCGTTCCCAGTGGCTATGGCTACACCTTC; cdr3_aa: CASSMDSVPSGYGYTF
clone_size: NA; j_call: TRBJ2-5; d_call: NA; v_call: TRBV6-5; cdr3_nt: TGTGCCACATCTAGGATGGAGACCCAGTACTTC; cdr3_aa: CATSRMETQYF
clone_size: NA; j_call: TRBJ2-4; d_call: NA; v_call: TRBV7-9; cdr3_nt: TGTGCCAGCAGCTTCGGTACGGTTAACATTCAGTACTTC; cdr3_aa: CASSFGTVNIQYF
clone_size: NA; j_call: TRBJ1-2; d_call: NA; v_call: TRBV5-1; cdr3_nt: TGCGCCAGCAGCTTAGCCGTTCAATACTATGGCTACACCTTC; cdr3_aa: CASSLAVQYYGYTF
clone_size: NA; j_call: TRBJ2-7; d_call: TRBD1; v_call: TRBV2; cdr3_nt: TGTGCCAGCAGAGGGGGCGGTGGAATCAACGAGCAGTACTTC; cdr3_aa: CASRGGGGINEQYF
clone_size: NA; j_call: TRBJ1-1; d_call: TRBD1; v_call: TRBV27; cdr3_nt: TGTGCCAGCAGTCAACAACAGGGGGCGGGTAACACTGAAGCTTTCTTT; cdr3_aa: CASSQQQGAGNTEAFF
clone_size: NA; j_call: TRBJ2-1; d_call: TRBD2; v_call: TRBV7-3; cdr3_nt: TGTGCCAGCAGCCTAGCTAGCGGGTTGGAGCAGTTCTTC; cdr3_aa: CASSLASGLEQFF
clone_size: NA; j_call: TRBJ1-5; d_call: TRBD1; v_call: TRBV30; cdr3_nt: TGTGCCTGGACCCGGGACAGGGGAAACAATCAGCCCCAGCATTTT; cdr3_aa: CAWTRDRGNNQPQHF
clone_size: NA; j_call: TRBJ2-5; d_call: NA; v_call: TRBV5-4; cdr3_nt: TGTGCCAGCAGTTCGATCGGGGTTTCGGAGACCCAGTACTTC; cdr3_aa: CASSSIGVSETQYF